The 14 T cell receptor beta chains reported below all come from one sample, sequenced in a study of cytomegalovirus exposure and HLA in healthy donors. The study ran its PCR with 60 Vbeta and 13 Jbeta primers. TCRdb keeps only in-frame clones here, not all; method: immunoSEQ multiplex PCR. The table has roughly 100,000 clones, under 85% seen once. The material sequenced was PBMCs. These receptors came from a man younger than 30 in good health and CMV-seronegative.

The rearrangement joins TRBV27 to TRBJ1-2; the D gene is possibly TRBD1 (6 bases). V was cut by 5 bases and J by 8 bases, with 12 bases left in between. The length of the CDR3 is 12 residues. Germline assignment: CDR1 MNHEY and CDR2 SMNVEV (reference sequence). This CDR3 is CASSPLRGGYTF. In nucleotides, the CDR3 is TGTGCCAGCAGTCCGCTCAGGGGAGGCTACACCTTC.

V usage is TRBV27 and J usage is TRBJ2-3; 9 bases align to TRBD2. The CDR3 is 17 residues long. Germline V gene lookup returns CDR1 MNHEY and CDR2 SMNVEV (reference sequence). The V segment lost 4 bases and the J segment 3 bases; nucleotides outside the gene matches: 11. CDR3 sequence reads: CASSSTRLADFTDTQYF. CDR3 sequence (DNA): TGTGCCAGCAGTTCCACCCGACTAGCGGACTTTACAGATACGCAGTATTTT.

In this sample, this clone turned up once. The chain recombines TRBV25-1 with TRBJ2-5, with 8 bases lining up with TRBD1. CDR1 is MGHDK, CDR2 SYGVNS, per germline. V lost 8 bases to trimming and J lost 4 bases; unmatched junction nucleotides: 9. The CDR3 is 14 amino acids. CDR3 region: CASSPDRAPETQYF. CDR3 in DNA: TGTGCCAGCTCCCCGGACAGGGCCCCAGAGACCCAGTACTTC.

The CDR3 DNA is TGCGCCAGCAGCCAAGATTGGCAGAACAATCAGCCCCAGCATTTT. This translates into CASSQDWQNNQPQHF. The chain is built from TRBV4-3 and TRBJ1-5; D is unresolved. Germline assignment: CDR1 LGHNA and CDR2 YSLEER. This CDR3 has 15 residues. V lost 0 bases, J lost 3 bases, and 9 bases lay in between.

The chain links TRBV6-5 to TRBJ2-1; possible D gene TRBD1, 5 bases. The germline gives CDR1 MNHEY, CDR2 SVGAGI. With 0 bases removed from V and 9 bases from J, the gap between germline ends came to 15 bases. The CDR3 length is 15 residues. This CDR3 is CASSYSRAGSIEQFF. The CDR3 DNA reads as TGTGCCAGCAGTTACTCCCGGGCAGGGTCGATTGAGCAGTTCTTC.

The chain links TRBV19 to TRBJ1-2; D is possibly TRBD1 (6 bases). The CDR3 totals 13 residues. V was pared by 3 bases and J by 13 bases, with 18 bases between. In germline, CDR1 is LNHDA, CDR2 SQIVND (reference sequence). Written as DNA, the CDR3 is TGTGCCAGTAGTATGCGGACAGCCATCCATAGCACCTTC. Translating it yields CASSMRTAIHSTF. Full variable domain (rest looked up from reference TRBV19 and TRBJ1-2): DGGITQSPKYLFRKEGQNVTLSCEQNLNHDAMYWYRQDPGQGLRLIYYSQIVNDFQKGDIAEGYSVSREKKESFPLTVTSAQKNPTAFYLCASSMRTAIHSTFGSGTRLTVV.

This clone was seen a single time. The CDR3 protein is CATSRGAGEGVVYF. The CDR3 DNA follows: TGTGCCACCAGCAGAGGGGCGGGAGAGGGTGTGGTGTATTTT. V usage is TRBV15 and J usage is TRBJ2-3; 7 bases are shared with TRBD2. Looked up from germline, CDR1 is LNHNV and CDR2 is YYDKDF (reference sequence). This CDR3 is 14 amino acids long. The ends lost 1 base at V and 14 bases at J; junction bases unmatched: 12. Variable domain in full (rest from reference TRBV15 and TRBJ2-3): DAMVIQNPRYQVTQFGKPVTLSCSQTLNHNVMYWYQQKSSQAPKLLFHYYDKDFNNEADTPDNFQSRRPNTSFCFLDIRSPGLGDTAMYLCATSRGAGEGVVYFGPGTRLTVL.

This clone was seen just once. This sequence joins TRBV4-3 and TRBJ2-1, with 7 positions matching TRBD2. The CDR3 runs to 15 residues. The J segment lost 3 bases and the V segment lost 1 base, leaving 3 bases of the junction unmatched. Germline V gene data show CDR1 as LGHNA and CDR2 as YSLEER. The CDR3 nucleotides are TGCGCCAGCAGCCAAGGAGCGGGAATCTACAATGAGCAGTTCTTC. Its protein product is CASSQGAGIYNEQFF.

The chain has TRBV27 and TRBJ1-2; maybe TRBD1 (5 bases). Looked up from germline, CDR1 is MNHEY and CDR2 is SMNVEV (reference sequence). The CDR3 extends over 14 amino acids. The germline V and J ends were trimmed by 4 bases and 0 bases, with 9 bases remaining between them. The CDR3 spells CASSYGGANYGYTF. CDR3 nucleotide sequence: TGTGCCAGCAGTTACGGGGGGGCTAACTATGGCTACACCTTC.

V usage is TRBV6-1 and J usage is TRBJ1-5, with 9 bases that match TRBD1. V lost 6 bases to trimming and J lost 3 bases; unmatched junction nucleotides: 6. The germline V gene encodes CDR1 MNHNS and CDR2 SASEGT. CDR3 length equals 15 residues. The CDR3 here is CASSIQGANNQPQHF. Here the CDR3 DNA reads TGTGCCAGCAGCATACAGGGGGCTAACAATCAGCCCCAGCATTTT.

This chain joins TRBV9 and TRBJ1-1, with a tentative D call TRBD1 (5 bases). The V end was cut by 0 bases, the J end by 3 bases, with 12 bases between. This CDR3 region has 15 residues. Per germline, CDR1 SGDLS and CDR2 YYNGEE. The CDR3 is CASSVDGGRDTEAFF. DNA for the CDR3: TGTGCCAGCAGCGTAGACGGGGGTAGGGACACTGAAGCTTTCTTT. Full variable domain (missing parts from reference TRBV9 and TRBJ1-1): DSGVTQTPKHLITATGQRVTLRCSPRSGDLSVYWYQQSLDQGLQFLIQYYNGEERAKGNILERFSAQQFPDLHSELNLSSLELGDSALYFCASSVDGGRDTEAFFGQGTRLTVV.

The count of this clone is one. The chain employs TRBV7-9 and TRBJ2-1; TRBD2 matches at 10 bases. Germline lookup yields CDR1 SEHNR and CDR2 FQNEAQ (reference sequence). V dropped 5 bases and J dropped 10; count of bases not matched to a gene: 5. The CDR3 length is 13 residues. The CDR3 loop reads CASSGGLATEQFF. CDR3 in DNA: TGTGCCAGCAGCGGGGGACTAGCGACAGAGCAGTTCTTC.

The V gene is TRBV6-6, the J gene TRBJ1-2; TRBD1 is a possible D gene (6 bases). The V gene's germline CDR1 is MNHNY and CDR2 SVGAGI (reference sequence). V was clipped by 10 bases and J by 2 bases, with 14 bases between them. There are 13 residues in the CDR3. The CDR3 loop is CAIRATGNYGYTF. CDR3 coding DNA: TGTGCCATCAGGGCGACAGGAAACTATGGCTACACCTTC.

This chain uses TRBV15 with TRBJ2-1, with D uncertain. The CDR3 sequence is 14 residues long. V was shortened by 5 bases and J by 7 bases, with 15 bases between the two germline ends. Germline-derived CDR1 and CDR2 are LNHNV and YYDKDF (reference sequence). CDR3 DNA: TGTGCCACCAGCTTCCCGTGGCTCAATAATGAGCAGTTCTTC. This translates into CATSFPWLNNEQFF. Together with reference TRBV15 and TRBJ2-1, the CDR3 gives the full variable domain: DAMVIQNPRYQVTQFGKPVTLSCSQTLNHNVMYWYQQKSSQAPKLLFHYYDKDFNNEADTPDNFQSRRPNTSFCFLDIRSPGLGDTAMYLCATSFPWLNNEQFFGPGTRLTVL.